These 4 T cell receptor beta chains were sequenced from one sample in a study of blood T cell repertoires in COVID-19. Here immunoSEQ multiplex PCR was the method, and the copy in TCRdb shows in-frame clones only, minus some. The table includes 250,000 to 300,000 clones, roughly 84% detected once. Specimen: PBMCs or T cells enriched from blood (not recorded which). The receptors shown here come from a man in his fifties who had recovered from COVID-19.

The chain combines TRBV7-6 with TRBJ2-3; no reliable D call. V dropped 1 base and J dropped 6 bases, with 14 bases sitting between them. Germline CDR1 SGHVS, CDR2 FNYEAQ. The CDR3 is 15 residues long. CDR3 sequence: CASSLGYTKADTQYF. CDR3 DNA sequence: TGTGCCAGCAGCTTAGGGTACACTAAGGCGGATACGCAGTATTTT.

The V and J genes are TRBV5-1 and TRBJ2-7; 7 positions match TRBD1. The CDR3 loop spans 14 amino acids. Losses at the gene ends were 0 bases for V and 6 bases for J; bases not matched to a gene: 6. Germline V gives CDR1 SGHRS, CDR2 YFSETQ. Here the CDR3 reads CASSLGQGGSEQYF. The CDR3 DNA is TGCGCCAGCAGCTTGGGACAGGGTGGGAGCGAGCAGTACTTC.

The J gene is TRBJ1-3, the V gene TRBV7-2; D may be TRBD1 (6 bases). This CDR3 has 13 amino acids. Per germline, CDR1 SGHTA and CDR2 FQGNSA. With 5 bases removed from V and 4 bases from J, the gap between germline ends came to 9 bases. The CDR3 DNA sequence: TGTGCCAGCAGCGGGGGGGGCGGAAACACCATATATTTT. It translates to CASSGGGGNTIYF.

The rearrangement joins TRBV28 to TRBJ2-3, with 12 bases lining up with TRBD2. The CDR3 runs 15 residues. Per the germline V gene, CDR1 is MDHEN and CDR2 is SYDVKM. Trimming removed 4 bases from V and 3 bases from J; junction bases left unmatched: 2. The CDR3 spells CASSWLAGGTDTQYF. The CDR3 nucleotides read TGTGCCAGCAGTTGGCTAGCGGGAGGGACAGATACGCAGTATTTT.